These T cell receptor beta chains were read from a single sample in a study of blood T cell repertoires in COVID-19. Profiled with immunoSEQ multiplex PCR; TCRdb holds only in-frame clones, not every one. Of under 200,000 clones detected, more than 70% appear once; the ten largest clones hold 3.6%. Material for sequencing was PBMCs or T cells enriched from blood (not recorded which). The origin of the receptors is a woman aged 45-59 years in a cohort exposed to, infected with or recovered from COVID-19 (not recorded which). CDR3s include the opening cysteine and the closing phenylalanine or tryptophan. The D gene is left open where the match is weak. For some rows the clone size is stated as once, few or many, or as a class when expanded; others skip it.

d_gene,abundance,v_gene,j_gene,CDR3aa,CDR3nt
TRBD1,-,TRBV15,TRBJ2-1,CATSRRQGLSYNEQFF,TGTGCCACCAGCAGGCGACAGGGCTTATCCTACAATGAGCAGTTCTTC
-,-,TRBV7-3,TRBJ2-3,CASSLISGDTQYF,TGTGCCAGCAGCTTAATTTCTGGCGATACGCAGTATTTT
-,many,TRBV15,TRBJ2-7,CATSTASGDEQYF,TGTGCCACCAGCACCGCGAGCGGTGACGAGCAGTACTTC
-,-,TRBV7-3,TRBJ2-3,CASSPTAPTNTDTQYF,TGTGCCAGCAGCCCCACCGCCCCTACCAACACAGATACGCAGTATTTT
TRBD2,once,TRBV4-1,TRBJ2-7,CASSQEKLAGAYEQYF,TGCGCCAGCAGCCAAGAGAAGCTAGCGGGAGCCTACGAGCAGTACTTC
TRBD2,-,TRBV29-1,TRBJ2-7,CSSRTSGSYEQYF,TGCAGCTCAAGGACTAGCGGGAGTTACGAGCAGTACTTC
-,-,TRBV10-3,TRBJ2-6,CATTGGRVLTGANVLTF,TGTGCCACCACGGGCGGCAGGGTACTAACTGGGGCCAACGTCCTGACTTTC
-,-,TRBV5-4,TRBJ1-1,CASSPDKNTEAFF,TGTGCCAGCAGCCCAGACAAAAACACTGAAGCTTTCTTT
TRBD1,few,TRBV3-1/TRBV3-2,TRBJ1-2,CASSPNPTGGYGYTF,TGTGCCAGCAGCCCTAATCCAACAGGGGGATATGGCTACACCTTC
-,-,TRBV7-9,TRBJ1-2,CASSLEYLNYGYTF,TGTGCCAGCAGCTTAGAGTACTTGAACTATGGCTACACCTTC
-,-,TRBV11-2,TRBJ2-7,CASSFRDSEQYF,TGTGCCAGCAGCTTCCGGGACTCCGAGCAGTACTTC
TRBD1,-,TRBV6-5,TRBJ1-3,CASSSPNRGNGNTIYF,TGTGCCAGCAGTTCTCCAAACAGGGGTAATGGAAACACCATATATTTT
TRBD1,-,TRBV5-6,TRBJ1-4,CASSYEQGGNEKLFF,TGTGCCAGCAGTTACGAACAGGGGGGTAATGAAAAACTGTTTTTT
-,-,TRBV4-1,TRBJ1-2,CASSPGRVGSRDYGYTF,TGCGCCAGCAGCCCAGGTCGTGTCGGGAGCCGCGACTATGGCTACACCTTC
-,-,TRBV27,TRBJ1-1,CASSQTVNTEAFF,TGTGCCAGCAGTCAAACAGTGAACACTGAAGCTTTCTTT
TRBD1,-,TRBV29-1,TRBJ2-7,CSVDLGQGYEQYF,TGCAGCGTGGACCTCGGACAGGGCTACGAGCAGTACTTC
TRBD1,few,TRBV6-5,TRBJ1-2,CASNSYRGGGYTF,TGTGCCAGCAACTCATACAGGGGTGGTGGCTACACCTTC
-,-,TRBV5-6,TRBJ2-7,CASSPPQEPYEQYF,TGTGCCAGCAGCCCCCCTCAAGAGCCCTACGAGCAGTACTTC
-,-,TRBV3-1/TRBV3-2,TRBJ2-1,CASSQRGLGNEQFF,TGTGCCAGCAGCCAACGGGGTTTGGGTAATGAGCAGTTCTTC
-,-,TRBV10-1,TRBJ2-4,CASSGRGAGRVRYIQYF,TGCGCCAGCAGTGGCCGGGGAGCGGGCAGGGTGAGGTACATTCAGTACTTC
-,-,TRBV4-2,TRBJ1-4,CASSQIRGAEKLFF,TGTGCCAGCAGCCAGATCAGGGGAGCTGAAAAACTGTTTTTT
-,-,TRBV11-2,TRBJ2-5,CASSLVAVPGAQYF,TGTGCCAGCAGCTTAGTAGCGGTCCCGGGGGCCCAGTACTTC
-,once,TRBV15,TRBJ1-5,CATSRDRAEQGRSKEDQPQHF,TGTGCCACCAGCAGAGATAGGGCAGAACAGGGTCGGTCAAAGGAGGATCAGCCCCAGCATTTT
-,-,TRBV6-5,TRBJ2-7,CASSYETGTYEQYF,TGTGCCAGCAGTTACGAGACAGGCACCTACGAGCAGTACTTC
-,-,TRBV18,TRBJ1-2,CASSPREQGYGYTF,TGTGCCAGCTCACCACGAGAACAGGGTTATGGCTACACCTTC
-,-,TRBV28,TRBJ1-1,CASSYAGEAFF,TGTGCCAGCAGCTATGCCGGTGAAGCTTTCTTT
TRBD1,-,TRBV7-9,TRBJ1-6,CASSPWDRVNSPLHF,TGTGCCAGCAGCCCGTGGGACAGGGTTAATTCACCCCTCCACTTT
-,few,TRBV6-1,TRBJ1-1,CASSERDSPGAFF,TGTGCCAGCAGTGAACGTGATAGTCCTGGAGCTTTCTTT
-,-,TRBV5-1,TRBJ1-2,CASSLAAGPESYGYTF,TGCGCCAGCAGCTTGGCGGCAGGGCCCGAATCCTATGGCTACACCTTC
-,-,TRBV30,TRBJ1-5,CAWAGEGEQPQHF,TGTGCCTGGGCAGGGGAAGGCGAACAGCCCCAGCATTTT
-,-,TRBV28,TRBJ1-2,CASTAPGTPVHGYTF,TGTGCCAGCACCGCACCCGGGACACCCGTACACGGCTACACCTTC
-,-,TRBV28,TRBJ1-5,CASSPAGKSNQPQHF,TGTGCCAGCAGCCCCGCCGGGAAGAGCAATCAGCCCCAGCATTTT
TRBD2,-,TRBV11-2,TRBJ2-1,CASSLDRAGGYNEQFF,TGTGCCAGCAGCTTAGATCGTGCGGGAGGCTACAATGAGCAGTTCTTC
TRBD1,-,TRBV7-2,TRBJ1-1,CASSTSGGSYTEAFF,TGTGCCAGCAGTACCTCAGGGGGCTCTTACACTGAAGCTTTCTTT
-,-,TRBV27,TRBJ2-5,CASSLMGTRGDQETQYF,TGTGCCAGCAGTCTAATGGGGACACGGGGCGACCAAGAGACCCAGTACTTC
-,-,TRBV19,TRBJ1-4,CASSLGTRGEKLFF,TGTGCCAGTAGTCTAGGCACCAGGGGTGAAAAACTGTTTTTT
-,-,TRBV10-3,TRBJ2-1,CAISESLNEQFF,TGTGCCATCAGTGAGTCGTTAAATGAGCAGTTCTTC
TRBD1,-,TRBV10-3,TRBJ1-6,CAIRRTGDESPLHF,TGTGCCATCAGGAGGACAGGGGACGAATCACCCCTCCACTTT
TRBD1,-,TRBV19,TRBJ1-6,CASSIGDSSSPLHF,TGTGCCAGTAGTATAGGGGACAGCAGTTCACCCCTCCACTTT
TRBD1,-,TRBV6-5,TRBJ1-2,CANSDRALSNYGYTF,TGTGCCAACTCGGACAGGGCATTATCTAACTATGGCTACACCTTC
TRBD2,-,TRBV7-2,TRBJ2-5,CASSEEAGGPETQYF,TGTGCCAGCAGCGAAGAAGCGGGGGGTCCAGAGACCCAGTACTTC
-,-,TRBV11-2,TRBJ2-3,CASSLDGRGTDTQYF,TGTGCCAGCAGCTTGGACGGTAGGGGGACAGATACGCAGTATTTT
-,-,TRBV19,TRBJ1-4,CASSPDRPNEKLFF,TGTGCCAGTAGTCCGGACAGACCAAATGAAAAACTGTTTTTT
-,-,TRBV27,TRBJ1-4,CASGTGPAGPYGEKLFF,TGTGCCAGCGGTACGGGTCCGGCAGGGCCTTATGGTGAAAAACTGTTTTTT
TRBD1,-,TRBV10-3,TRBJ1-2,CAISEPRQGNYGYTF,TGTGCCATCAGTGAGCCACGACAGGGTAACTATGGCTACACCTTC
-,-,TRBV5-6,TRBJ2-3,CASSLGVTQYF,TGTGCCAGCAGTCTAGGGGTTACGCAGTATTTT
-,-,TRBV28,TRBJ2-2,CASSRTGTTGELFF,TGTGCCAGCAGTCGTACAGGGACCACCGGGGAGCTGTTTTTT
-,-,TRBV9,TRBJ1-2,CASSDSGQFYGYTF,TGTGCCAGCAGCGACTCCGGACAGTTCTATGGCTACACCTTC
-,-,TRBV2,TRBJ1-1,CASRTADGPRGYTEAFF,TGTGCCAGCAGGACAGCGGACGGACCGAGGGGGTACACTGAAGCTTTCTTT
TRBD1,-,TRBV15,TRBJ1-2,CATAATRGVGYGYTF,TGTGCCACCGCCGCCACCAGGGGGGTGGGCTATGGCTACACCTTC